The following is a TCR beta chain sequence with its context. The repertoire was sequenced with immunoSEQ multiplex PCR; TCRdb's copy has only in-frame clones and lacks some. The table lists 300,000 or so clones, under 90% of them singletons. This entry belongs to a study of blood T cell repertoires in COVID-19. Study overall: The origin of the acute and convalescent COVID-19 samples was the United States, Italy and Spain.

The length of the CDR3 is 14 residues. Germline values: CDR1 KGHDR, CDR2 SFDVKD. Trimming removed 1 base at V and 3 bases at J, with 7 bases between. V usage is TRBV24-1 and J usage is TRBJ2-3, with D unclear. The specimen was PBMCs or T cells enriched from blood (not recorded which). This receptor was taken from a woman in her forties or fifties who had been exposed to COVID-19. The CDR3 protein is CATSDFLGTDTQYF. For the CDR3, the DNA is TGTGCCACCAGTGATTTTCTAGGTACAGATACGCAGTATTTT.